Described below is a single T cell receptor (beta chain) sequence and its context. Its matching antigen is unknown. The V and J ends lost 5 bases and 1 base, in that order; junction bases with no gene match: 6. Germline CDR1 and CDR2: MNHEY and SMNVEV (reference sequence). This CDR3 contains 17 residues. The data belong to a study of cytomegalovirus exposure and HLA in healthy donors. Study-wide findings and caveats: A later analysis appeared to link common viral pathogens to several of the most significant clusters. For most TCR sequences rarity was the rule, although some public TCRs occurred in many donors. As a later analysis showed, a missense DCLRE1C variant was linked to trimming of TCR beta V- and J-genes.

With 60 Vbeta and 13 Jbeta primers, the PCR was carried out. The repertoire was sequenced with immunoSEQ multiplex PCR; TCRdb's copy has only in-frame clones and lacks some. The repertoire has under 150,000 clones, 83% of them found once; the top ten carry less than 2%. This sequence originates from a man aged 40-49 years in good health and CMV-seronegative. The chain links TRBV27 to TRBJ2-2; 11 positions agree with TRBD2. The sample comprised PBMCs. CDR3 protein: CASSQPGTSGNTGELFF. DNA for the CDR3: TGTGCCAGCAGTCAACCCGGGACTAGCGGGAACACCGGGGAGCTGTTTTTT.